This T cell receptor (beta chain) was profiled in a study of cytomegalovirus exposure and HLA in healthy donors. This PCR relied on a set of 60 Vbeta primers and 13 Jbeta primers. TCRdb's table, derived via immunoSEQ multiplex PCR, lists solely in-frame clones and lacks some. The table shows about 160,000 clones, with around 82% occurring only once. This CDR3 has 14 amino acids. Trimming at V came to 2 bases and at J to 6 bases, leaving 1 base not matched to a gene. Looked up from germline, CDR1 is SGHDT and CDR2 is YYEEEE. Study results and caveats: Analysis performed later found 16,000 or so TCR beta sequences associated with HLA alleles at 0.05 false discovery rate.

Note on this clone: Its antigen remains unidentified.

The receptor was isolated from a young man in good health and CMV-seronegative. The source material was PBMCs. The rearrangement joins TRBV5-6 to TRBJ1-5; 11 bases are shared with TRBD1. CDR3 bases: TGTGCCAGCAGCTTCGGACAGGGGGCTCAGCCCCAGCATTTT. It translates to CASSFGQGAQPQHF. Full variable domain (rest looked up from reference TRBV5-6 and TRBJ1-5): DAGVTQSPTHLIKTRGQQVTLRCSPKSGHDTVSWYQQALGQGPQFIFQYYEEEERQRGNFPDRFSGHQFPNYSSELNVNALLLGDSALYLCASSFGQGAQPQHFGDGTRLSIL.